This is a list of T cell receptor beta chains from one sample in a study of T cells after yellow fever vaccination. TCRdb ran MiXCR on the 5' RACE reads and lists one entry per CDR3 protein. The data hold 620,000 or so distinct CDR3 sequences, with around an eighth observed a single time. The sample here was PBMCs, taken on the day of the yellow fever booster vaccination. These receptors were collected from a man younger than 40 who received the YFV17D yellow fever vaccine. Both conserved end residues are part of each CDR3. A D gene is named only where the DNA matches it firmly. Rows may omit the clone size; those that give it use once, few, many or a size class.

clone size	D gene	J gene	V gene	CDR3 DNA	CDR3 protein
few	-	TRBJ2-1	TRBV9	TGTGCCAGCAGCGTAGGAGCGGGCCGCTACAATGAGCAGTTCTTC	CASSVGAGRYNEQFF
-	-	TRBJ1-4	TRBV18	TGTGCCAGCTCACCGGGGTCCGTCGGGAGTGAAAAACTGTTTTTT	CASSPGSVGSEKLFF
-	-	TRBJ2-4	TRBV5-6	TGTGCCAGCAGCTTGGCGAAGGGGGTCATTCAGTACTTC	CASSLAKGVIQYF
few	-	TRBJ1-1	TRBV5-1	TGCGCCAGCAGCCTTTCACAGGGAGCCATGAACACTGAAGCTTTCTTT	CASSLSQGAMNTEAFF
-	TRBD1	TRBJ2-1	TRBV5-1	TGCGCCAGCAGCTTGAGGGACAGGGTAGGGTACAATGAGCAGTTCTTC	CASSLRDRVGYNEQFF
-	-	TRBJ1-6	TRBV20-1	TGCTGTGCTAGAGATCTGGGGGGCGGAGATAGTTCACCCCTCCACTTT	CCARDLGGGDSSPLHF
few	-	TRBJ2-3	TRBV7-9	TGTGCCAGCAGCTTCGGAGCGGGTGAAGTAGATACGCAGTATTTT	CASSFGAGEVDTQYF
-	-	TRBJ2-3	TRBV7-6	TGTGCCAGCAGCAGGGGACCATTAAACGGCACAGATACGCAGTATTTT	CASSRGPLNGTDTQYF
few	TRBD2	TRBJ2-1	TRBV4-1	TGCGCCAGCAGCCCTAGCGGCTGGCACAATGAGCAGTTCTTC	CASSPSGWHNEQFF
-	-	TRBJ1-1	TRBV19	TGTGCCAGTAGTATAGAACCAGGAGCGAACACTGAAGCTTTCTTT	CASSIEPGANTEAFF
-	TRBD2	TRBJ2-7	TRBV12-3/TRBV12-4	TGTGCCAGCAGTTTAGGCCCGGGGAGGGCCCACGAGCAGTACTTC	CASSLGPGRAHEQYF
-	-	TRBJ2-3	TRBV6-5	TGTGCCAGCAGTTACGTATCCGGGAGAGGGAAAACAGATACGCAGTATTTT	CASSYVSGRGKTDTQYF
-	-	TRBJ2-2	TRBV18	TGTGCCAGCTCACCTCAGGGACAGAACACCGGGGAGCTGTTTTTT	CASSPQGQNTGELFF
few	-	TRBJ1-5	TRBV30	TGTGCCTGGAGCGACGGGAGTAGCAATCAGCCCCAGCATTTT	CAWSDGSSNQPQHF
few	TRBD2	TRBJ2-1	TRBV6-5	TGTGCCAGCAGTTACCTTGTGTCTAGCGGAGCCTACAATGAGCAGTTCTTC	CASSYLVSSGAYNEQFF
once	-	TRBJ2-5	TRBV6-1	TGTGCCAGCAGAACAGGGTACGCAGGAGAGACCCAGTACTTC	CASRTGYAGETQYF
many	-	TRBJ2-5	TRBV7-9	TGTGCCAGCAGCTTAGCAGGGTGGGAGACCCAGTACTTC	CASSLAGWETQYF
-	-	TRBJ1-1	TRBV5-1	TGCGCCAGCAGCTTGTCCCGGGATAAAACTGAAGCTTTCTTT	CASSLSRDKTEAFF
few	TRBD2	TRBJ2-7	TRBV5-1	TGCGCCAGTCGAACTAGCGGCGAGCAGTACTTC	CASRTSGEQYF
-	TRBD1	TRBJ2-5	TRBV4-2	TGTGCCAGCAGCCAGGGCACAGGGGGCCCTGGGAGAGAGACCCAGTACTTC	CASSQGTGGPGRETQYF
few	TRBD2	TRBJ2-3	TRBV20-1	TGCAGTGCTAGAGATCTGCGGGGGGGCACAGATACGCAGTATTTT	CSARDLRGGTDTQYF
many	-	TRBJ2-1	TRBV5-1	TGCGCCACCTCAGGTGGGGGGAAGGGGGATGAGCAGTTCTTC	CATSGGGKGDEQFF
many	-	TRBJ2-5	TRBV28	TGTGCCAGCAGTTTGTTTAACTACCCCCAAGAGACCCAGTACTTC	CASSLFNYPQETQYF
-	-	TRBJ2-1	TRBV5-6	TGTGCCAGCAGCTTCGTGCTAGACCAAGATGAGCAGTTCTTC	CASSFVLDQDEQFF
-	-	TRBJ2-5	TRBV25-1	TGTGCCAGCAGTGAACATCAACAGATCCAAGAGACCCAGTACTTC	CASSEHQQIQETQYF
-	-	TRBJ2-5	TRBV24-1	TGTGCCACCAGTGATTCCGGACGGGGTTTGCGGGAGACCCAGTACTTC	CATSDSGRGLRETQYF
-	TRBD1	TRBJ1-5	TRBV12-3/TRBV12-4	TGTGCCAGCAGCTTACAGGGGGTAGGGCAGCCCCAGCATTTT	CASSLQGVGQPQHF
-	-	TRBJ2-7	TRBV5-6	TGTGCCAGCGAAACCGGGTCCTCCTACGAGCAGTACTTC	CASETGSSYEQYF
few	TRBD2	TRBJ2-7	TRBV7-3	TGTGCCAGCAGCTTACGCGGCGGGAGAGAGTACGAGCAGTACTTC	CASSLRGGREYEQYF
many	-	TRBJ1-1	TRBV5-6	TGTGCCAGCAGCTCCGGTAGGGGGGTAACGAACACTGAAGCTTTCTTT	CASSSGRGVTNTEAFF
few	-	TRBJ2-2	TRBV10-1	TGCGCCAGCAGTGCCCAGGCAAACACCGGGGAGCTGTTTTTT	CASSAQANTGELFF
-	TRBD1	TRBJ2-7	TRBV7-9	TGTGCCAGCAGCTTCGCCTCAGGGGGCGGCTCCTACGAGCAGTACTTC	CASSFASGGGSYEQYF
-	-	TRBJ2-2	TRBV7-2	TGTGCCAGCAGCTTATCGACCCGTGGGGCTAGCGTTAACACCGGGGAGCTGTTTTTT	CASSLSTRGASVNTGELFF
few	-	TRBJ1-1	TRBV29-1	TGCAGCGCCCAGAACACTGAAGCTTTCTTT	CSAQNTEAFF
-	-	TRBJ2-3	TRBV14	TGTGCCAGCAGCCTTGACCGCGGGAATACGCAGTATTTT	CASSLDRGNTQYF
few	TRBD2	TRBJ2-5	TRBV7-6	TGTGCCAGCAGCCGTGGACTAGATCGTCCCCAGTACTTC	CASSRGLDRPQYF
-	-	TRBJ2-2	TRBV19	TGTGCCAGTAGTTCTCTTCGGTACGATGGGGCCGGGGAGCTGTTTTTT	CASSSLRYDGAGELFF
few	TRBD2	TRBJ2-7	TRBV4-2	TGTGCCAGCAGCCAGGCCCCCCTGACTAGCGGGAGCGGCGAGCAGTACTTC	CASSQAPLTSGSGEQYF
many	-	TRBJ2-7	TRBV20-1	TGCAGTGCAAGGGACTTTCTAGGGTACGAGCAGTACTTC	CSARDFLGYEQYF
few	-	TRBJ2-7	TRBV27	TGTGCCAGCAGTTTCACAATATCCTACGAGCAGTACTTC	CASSFTISYEQYF
-	-	TRBJ2-7	TRBV7-2	TGTGCCAGCAGCTTAGTGGGGATCCACTACGAGCAGTACTTC	CASSLVGIHYEQYF
few	-	TRBJ2-1	TRBV6-4	TGTGCCAGCAGTGCTGGACAGAGCAATGAGCAGTTCTTC	CASSAGQSNEQFF
once	TRBD1	TRBJ1-1	TRBV20-1	TGCAGTGCTAGAGTGGGGACAGAGAACACTGAAGCTTTCTTT	CSARVGTENTEAFF
few	-	TRBJ1-4	TRBV28	TGTGCCAGCAGTTTGGCCGGGAGGCAGAATGAAAAACTGTTTTTT	CASSLAGRQNEKLFF
few	TRBD1	TRBJ2-7	TRBV6-1	TGTGCCAGCAGCGACCACGGGCGGACAGGATCCTACGAGCAGTACTTC	CASSDHGRTGSYEQYF
few	-	TRBJ2-5	TRBV27	TGTGCCAGCAGTTTACTGGGGGATGGAGAGACCCAGTACTTC	CASSLLGDGETQYF